Following are 29 T cell receptor beta chains from one sample sequenced in a study of shared clonotypes between healthy human individuals. CD45RO negativity and positive selection for CCR7 defined naive CD8 cells, a population that excluded terminally differentiated effector memory CD45RA+ cells. Only in-frame clones appear in the TCRdb table, and some are missing; sequencing was by immunoSEQ multiplex PCR. Of some 740,000 clones listed, 90% to 95% are singletons. Material for sequencing was naive CD8+ T cells sorted from blood. These receptors were collected from a man younger than 45 in good health.

This clone was observed a single time. The V call is TRBV7-6, the J call TRBJ2-7; TRBD1 matches at 10 bases. This CDR3 contains 16 residues. Losses at the gene ends were 5 bases for V and 4 bases for J; bases not matched to a gene: 11. Germline CDR1 SGHVS, CDR2 FNYEAQ. CDR3 sequence reads: CASSPAPTGGWYEQYF. The CDR3 DNA follows: TGTGCCAGCAGCCCTGCCCCGACAGGGGGCTGGTACGAGCAGTACTTC.

This rearrangement joins TRBV7-2 to TRBJ2-3; 7 positions agree with TRBD1. Germline V gives CDR1 SGHTA, CDR2 FQGNSA. The V and J ends lost 4 bases and 4 bases, in that order; junction bases with no gene match: 5. This CDR3 region has 14 residues. CDR3 protein: CASSSGQEADTQYF. The CDR3 nucleotides are TGTGCCAGCAGCTCTGGACAGGAGGCAGATACGCAGTATTTT.

CDR3 coding DNA: TGTGCCAGCAGCCCTCCCCCCGACGAGATCGACTATGGCTACACCTTC. Its protein is CASSPPPDEIDYGYTF. The J gene is TRBJ1-2, the V gene TRBV9; D not certain. The V end lost 4 bases, the J end lost 3 bases, and 19 bases lay between the germline ends. CDR1 is SGDLS, CDR2 YYNGEE, per germline. This CDR3 spans 16 amino acids.

The chain carries TRBV29-1 and TRBJ1-2, with D possibly being TRBD1 (5 bases). CDR1 and CDR2 from the germline V gene are SQVTM and ANQGSEA. Deletions cut 6 bases from V and 1 base from J, with 15 bases between. This CDR3 spans 14 amino acids. The CDR3 sequence: CSVMDAGYNYGYTF. The DNA for the CDR3 is TGCAGCGTCATGGACGCAGGGTATAACTATGGCTACACCTTC.

The chain combines TRBV7-9 with TRBJ2-7; 8 bases map to TRBD2. J gave up 6 bases and V 0 bases, and 10 bases lay outside the gene matches. This CDR3 has 16 amino acids. The V gene's germline CDR1 is SEHNR and CDR2 FQNEAQ (reference sequence). The CDR3 loop is CASSLASSGISLEQYF. The CDR3, as DNA: TGTGCCAGCAGCTTAGCCAGTAGCGGGATTTCACTCGAGCAGTACTTC. Full variable domain (remainder filled in from reference TRBV7-9 and TRBJ2-7): DTGVSQNPRHKITKRGQNVTFRCDPISEHNRLYWYRQTLGQGPEFLTYFQNEAQLEKSRLLSDRFSAERPKGSFSTLEIQRTEQGDSAMYLCASSLASSGISLEQYFGPGTRLTVT.

This chain joins TRBV7-3 and TRBJ2-1, with D perhaps given as TRBD1 or TRBD2 (5 bases each). V gave up 2 bases and J gave up 9 bases, with 17 bases separating them. Germline CDR1 and CDR2: SGHTA and FQGTGA. The CDR3 has 15 amino acids. The CDR3 spells CASSLLPGRAGEQFF. The DNA of the CDR3 is TGTGCCAGCAGCTTACTTCCGGGACGAGCAGGTGAGCAGTTCTTC.

A single count supports this clone. This chain connects TRBV5-1 to TRBJ2-7, with D unclear. This CDR3 comprises 11 residues. V gave up 1 base and J gave up 5 bases, with 4 bases separating them. Germline V lookup: CDR1 SGHRS, CDR2 YFSETQ. In DNA form, the CDR3 reads TGCGCCAGCAGCTTGTTGGACGAGCAGTACTTC. Protein product: CASSLLDEQYF.

V and J are TRBV15 and TRBJ2-1; 12 bases are shared with TRBD2. CDR3 length equals 18 residues. CDR1 and CDR2 from the germline V gene are LNHNV and YYDKDF (reference sequence). J was trimmed by 1 base and V by 0 bases; bases with no gene match: 4. CDR3: CATSRERLAGGSYNEQFF. In nucleotides, the CDR3 is TGTGCCACCAGCAGAGAGCGGCTAGCGGGAGGGTCCTACAATGAGCAGTTCTTC.

V is TRBV14 and J is TRBJ1-4, with 10 bases fitting TRBD1. This CDR3 is built from 14 residues. Germline CDR1 reads SGHDN; CDR2 reads FVKESK. Germline trimming cut 4 bases from V and 12 bases from J; bases unmatched to any gene: 8. The CDR3 is CASSRPGQGWELFF. CDR3 DNA: TGTGCCAGCAGCCGACCGGGACAGGGGTGGGAACTGTTTTTT.

Details on this clone: Within the sample, other DNA sequences also encode this same CDR3. The rearrangement uses TRBV19 and TRBJ2-1; 11 bases map to TRBD2. CDR1 and CDR2 from the germline V gene are LNHDA and SQIVND (reference sequence). The CDR3 runs 15 residues. J lost 4 bases, V lost 6 bases, and 5 bases had no gene match. The CDR3 region is CASSQGTSGYNEQFF. The CDR3 DNA reads TGTGCCAGTAGCCAGGGGACTAGCGGATACAATGAGCAGTTCTTC.

The J gene is TRBJ2-7, the V gene TRBV11-2; weak D call: TRBD2 (5 bases). The CDR3 is 15 amino acids. V lost 0 bases and J 3 bases, leaving 12 bases between the germline ends. From germline, CDR1 is SGHAT and CDR2 FQNNGV. The CDR3 sequence is CASSLDLGGYYEQYF. The CDR3 nucleotides read TGTGCCAGCAGCTTAGATCTCGGCGGGTACTACGAGCAGTACTTC.

The rearrangement uses TRBV2 and TRBJ2-5; D is uncertain. The ends were cut back, 4 bases at V and 3 bases at J, with 12 bases in the middle. There are 14 residues in the CDR3. The V gene's germline CDR1 is SNHLY and CDR2 FYNNEI. CDR3 in DNA: TGTGCCAGCAGTGTGTCTAGAGGAAAAGAGACCCAGTACTTC. This translates into CASSVSRGKETQYF.

This chain links TRBV29-1 with TRBJ1-1; D remains ambiguous. Germline values: CDR1 SQVTM, CDR2 ANQGSEA. This CDR3 region has 12 residues. V was clipped by 7 bases and J by 0 bases, with 9 bases between them. CDR3 DNA sequence: TGCAGCGCCCGGACGCTGAACACTGAAGCTTTCTTT. Its translation is CSARTLNTEAFF. Variable domain in full (rest from reference TRBV29-1 and TRBJ1-1): SAVISQKPSRDICQRGTSLTIQCQVDSQVTMMFWYRQQPGQSLTLIATANQGSEATYESGFVIDKFPISRPNLTFSTLTVSNMSPEDSSIYLCSARTLNTEAFFGQGTRLTVV.

The chain joins TRBV4-2 to TRBJ2-2; TRBD2 matches at 13 bases. After removal of 0 bases from V and 7 bases from J, the junction contained 11 bases not matched to a gene. This CDR3 has 19 residues. Germline CDR1 and CDR2: LGHNA and YNFKEQ. The CDR3 spells CASSQDGGLAGYRGGELFF. CDR3 nucleotides: TGTGCCAGCAGCCAAGATGGGGGACTAGCGGGATATAGAGGCGGGGAGCTGTTTTTT.

The V gene is TRBV10-1, the J gene TRBJ2-7; 9 bases line up with TRBD2. V lost 4 bases to trimming and J lost 2 bases; unmatched junction nucleotides: 6. The V gene's germline CDR1 is WNHNN and CDR2 SYGVQD (reference sequence). CDR3 length: 15 amino acids. As DNA, the CDR3 is TGCGCCAGCAGTGGCGAACTAGCGGGTGCCTACGAGCAGTACTTC. Translation gives CASSGELAGAYEQYF.

This CDR3 reads CASSLVTGGAIQYF. The CDR3 region has the DNA TGTGCCAGCAGCTTAGTAACAGGGGGGGCCATTCAGTACTTC. V usage is TRBV7-9 and J usage is TRBJ2-4, with TRBD1 as a possible D gene (8 bases). Trimming took 1 base from V and 9 from J, leaving 13 bases between them. Germline V lookup: CDR1 SEHNR, CDR2 FQNEAQ (reference sequence). CDR3 length equals 14 residues.

The rearrangement uses TRBV5-6 and TRBJ2-3; perhaps TRBD2 as D (5 bases). This CDR3 region has 14 residues. Trimming shortened V by 0 bases and J by 4 bases, and 9 bases separated the two germline ends. CDR1 is SGHDT, CDR2 YYEEEE, per germline. The CDR3 region is CASSLDFGADTQYF. For the CDR3, the DNA is TGTGCCAGCAGCTTGGATTTCGGGGCAGATACGCAGTATTTT.

This clone appeared a few times. The V gene is TRBV6-6, the J gene TRBJ2-2; D unresolved. There are 10 residues in the CDR3. V was cut by 5 bases and J by 7 bases, with 2 bases left in between. Germline-derived CDR1 and CDR2 are MNHNY and SVGAGI (reference sequence). The CDR3: CASSIGELFF. The CDR3 DNA is TGTGCCAGCAGTATCGGGGAGCTGTTTTTT.

V is TRBV19 and J is TRBJ2-7; D may be TRBD2 (7 bases). The V gene's germline CDR1 is LNHDA and CDR2 SQIVND (reference sequence). V lost 10 bases and J lost 4, with 23 bases in between. The CDR3 is 15 amino acids. The CDR3 loop reads CATRGWGARGYEQYF. In DNA form, the CDR3 reads TGTGCCACCCGGGGATGGGGGGCGCGGGGGTACGAGCAGTACTTC.

The chain uses TRBV19 and TRBJ1-4; unclear D gene. Trimming shortened V by 9 bases and J by 5 bases, and 22 bases separated the two germline ends. This CDR3 contains 16 residues. Germline V gene lookup returns CDR1 LNHDA and CDR2 SQIVND (reference sequence). The CDR3 sequence is CARRHPTGLPNEKLFF. The CDR3 nucleotides are TGTGCCAGGAGACACCCGACCGGGCTACCCAATGAAAAACTGTTTTTT.

This clone was picked up one time. This chain connects TRBV7-9 to TRBJ2-7; possible D gene TRBD2, 6 bases. In germline, CDR1 is SEHNR, CDR2 FQNEAQ (reference sequence). With 8 bases removed from V and 2 bases from J, the gap between germline ends came to 16 bases. This CDR3 region has 14 residues. The chain's CDR3 is CASGGDSPTYEQYF. The CDR3, as DNA: TGTGCCAGCGGCGGGGACTCCCCTACCTACGAGCAGTACTTC.

This chain connects TRBV7-9 to TRBJ1-2; 10 nucleotides align to TRBD1. Trimming removed 4 bases from V and 6 bases from J; junction bases left unmatched: 11. The CDR3 totals 16 residues. Germline CDR1 is SEHNR and CDR2 is FQNEAQ (reference sequence). CDR3 bases: TGTGCCAGCAGCTCCCCGGGACAGGGGACGATCAATGGCTACACCTTC. Protein: CASSSPGQGTINGYTF.

The V gene is TRBV6-5, the J gene TRBJ2-1; perhaps D is TRBD1 or TRBD2 (5 bases each). CDR1 and CDR2 (germline): MNHEY, SVGAGI. The CDR3 has 13 amino acids. Trimming stripped 5 bases from V and 7 bases from J, with 12 bases between. The CDR3 loop is CASSTGGDNEQFF. For the CDR3, the DNA is TGTGCCAGCAGTACTGGGGGAGATAATGAGCAGTTCTTC.

This chain uses TRBV19 with TRBJ1-2, with 11 bases aligning to TRBD1. The V gene's germline CDR1 is LNHDA and CDR2 SQIVND (reference sequence). The CDR3 loop spans 13 amino acids. The J segment lost 8 bases and the V segment lost 10 bases, leaving 9 bases of the junction unmatched. This chain's CDR3 is CATIGQGARGYTF. DNA of the CDR3: TGTGCCACCATTGGACAGGGGGCGCGGGGCTACACCTTC.

As DNA, the CDR3 is TGTGCCAGCAGCTTGGGACTGATTGCCTACGAGCAGTACTTC. It codes for CASSLGLIAYEQYF. V is TRBV7-9 and J is TRBJ2-7; D might be TRBD2 (6 bases). Trimming pared 3 bases from V and 2 bases from J, leaving 11 bases between. The CDR3 totals 14 residues. The germline gives CDR1 SEHNR, CDR2 FQNEAQ (reference sequence).

This clone was recorded only once. The chain combines TRBV19 with TRBJ2-5; D might be TRBD2 (6 bases). Germline V gene data show CDR1 as LNHDA and CDR2 as SQIVND (reference sequence). The CDR3 has 13 amino acids. V was pared by 10 bases and J by 0 bases, with 12 bases between. The chain's CDR3 is CATKRTNQETQYF. Written as DNA, the CDR3 is TGTGCCACCAAAAGGACTAACCAAGAGACCCAGTACTTC.

The rearrangement links TRBV7-8 to TRBJ1-1; a possible D gene is TRBD1 (5 bases). The length of the CDR3 is 15 residues. V was clipped by 0 bases and J by 8 bases, with 16 bases between them. The germline V gene encodes CDR1 SGHVS and CDR2 FQNEAQ. CDR3 residues: CASSLARQGITEAFF. In DNA, the CDR3 is TGTGCCAGCAGCTTAGCGCGTCAGGGCATAACAGAAGCTTTCTTT.

The CDR3 here is CASSLAGENTEAFF. The CDR3 DNA reads TGTGCCAGCAGCCTAGCGGGGGAAAACACTGAAGCTTTCTTT. The J gene is TRBJ1-1, the V gene TRBV11-2; D might be TRBD1 (5 bases). V was pared by 5 bases and J by 2 bases, with 12 bases between. Germline V gene lookup returns CDR1 SGHAT and CDR2 FQNNGV. The CDR3 totals 14 residues. Using reference TRBV11-2 and TRBJ1-1 for the parts outside the CDR3, the full variable domain is EAGVAQSPRYKIIEKRQSVAFWCNPISGHATLYWYQQILGQGPKLLIQFQNNGVVDDSQLPKDRFSAERLKGVDSTLKIQPAKLEDSAVYLCASSLAGENTEAFFGQGTRLTVV.

A remark on this clone: The identical CDR3 is also encoded by other nucleotide sequences in the sample. The V call is TRBV28, the J call TRBJ1-1, with D uncertain. V shed 3 bases and J shed 0 bases, with 5 bases lying between them. The CDR3 is 13 residues long. The germline V gene has CDR1 MDHEN and CDR2 SYDVKM. DNA of the CDR3: TGTGCCAGCAGTTTCCGGGTGAACACTGAAGCTTTCTTT. Translated, it gives CASSFRVNTEAFF.